The present T cell receptor beta chain was sequenced within a study of PD-L1 blockade in urothelial cancer. Study-level information: Previous chemotherapy exposure amounted to 0 to 3 regimens for patients.

Generated by immunoSEQ multiplex PCR, the TCRdb table keeps only in-frame clones and is missing some. This table holds around 40,000 clones, approximately 90% found once. Looked up from germline, CDR1 is MGHRA and CDR2 is YSYEKL. V was cut by 4 bases and J by 0 bases, with 7 bases left in between. The CDR3 sequence is 13 residues long. The origin of this receptor is a man aged 55 to 70 with urothelial cancer. The chain recombines TRBV4-1 with TRBJ2-7; D not resolved. Sequences were derived from PBMCs, sampled around atezolizumab (anti-PD-L1) treatment. DNA of the CDR3: TGCGCCAGCAGCCTTACTAACTCCTACGAGCAGTACTTC. It yields the protein CASSLTNSYEQYF.